This record concerns one TCR beta chain sequence. Its matching antigen is unknown. Mismatch with germline at one junction end may stem from a read error. The data derive from a study of T cell repertoires in cytomegalovirus infection. Study background: In the study, CMV epitopes included recently identified HLA-C-restricted and well-studied HLA-B-restricted ones. Public TCR beta signatures marked donors with CMV infection and the matching HLA.

Each CDR3 protein gets one entry after TCRdb re-called the reads with MiXCR. This sample has about 890,000 distinct CDR3 sequences, with around 31% found just once. Study-wide findings and caveats: HLA-C-restricted, CMV-specific TCR beta clonotypes were dominant ex vivo.

Germline CDR1 is LNHNV and CDR2 is YYDKDF (reference sequence). The CDR3 length is 12 residues. This sequence originates from a human donor in good health (CMV status not recorded). Some clones in this sample may be carry-over from other donors' samples. The V and J genes are TRBV15 and TRBJ1-5, with D possibly matching TRBD1 (5 bases). The starting material was cultured CD8+ T cells from PBMCs, obtained from culture after CMV antigen stimulation. CDR3 loop: CATSLDNHPQHF. For the CDR3, the DNA is TGTGCCACCAGTCTGGACAATCACCCCCAGCATTTT.